Below are 8 T cell receptor beta chains sequenced from a single sample in a study of T cells in women clearing cervical HPV infection listed by TCRdb under 2018. Libraries were made using the immunoSEQ multiplex PCR assay. In TCRdb, the immuneACCESS table is reduced to in-frame sequences with V and J assigned. These tables do not hold every clone; where another copy was compared, an unresolved V gene accounts for under half, and the others remain unexplained. This sample's clone table shows around 20,000 clones. The top ten hold roughly 5.4% of the sample. The sample consisted of blood buffy coat. The receptors here all came from a woman aged 18 to 75 with a cervical HPV16 infection that either progressed to CIN3+ or cleared (not recorded which).

As to this clone: The DNA ends 3 residues before the CDR3 does, and the rest of the CDR3 is filled in from the germline J gene. The chain combines TRBV2 with TRBJ1-1; D gene uncertain. CDR3 length: 14 amino acids. The germline CDR1 and CDR2 sequences are SNHLY and FYNNEI. V was shortened by 6 bases and J by 7 bases, with 18 bases between the two germline ends. The covered CDR3 bases are TGTGCCAGCAGGGTCCTGAAGAGTCTCAGTGAA. Residues: CASRVLKSLSE. In full, the CDR3 reads CASRVLKSLSEAFF.

With respect to this clone: The read comes to an end 3 residues before the CDR3 does, leaving the germline J gene to fill in the end. The V gene is TRBV4-1, the J gene TRBJ2-1; no reliable D call. The V end was cut by 2 bases, the J end by 0 bases, with 11 bases between. The germline CDR1 and CDR2 sequences are MGHRA and YSYEKL. The CDR3 runs 16 residues. CDR3 DNA, as far as it was read: TGCGCCAGCAGCCAACTTGACATCCTCTCCTACAATGAG. Its protein is CASSQLDILSYNE. The CDR3 in full is CASSQLDILSYNEQFF.

As to this clone: Its ends do not fully match the called genes, so a read error is possible. The CDR3 is cut off 3 residues early in the read; its end comes from the germline J gene. The chain couples TRBV4-2 to TRBJ2-3, with D possibly TRBD1 on 6 matching bases. The CDR3 runs to 15 residues. Germline V CDR1 and CDR2: LGHNA, YNFKEQ. The sequenced part of the CDR3 DNA is TGCGCCAGCAGCCTGAAACAGGGAAATGCAGATACG. Its translation: CASSLKQGNADT. The complete CDR3 protein is CASSLKQGNADTQYF.

In the case of this clone: The read ends 3 residues before the CDR3 terminus; that terminus is restored from the germline J gene. This rearrangement joins TRBV2 to TRBJ2-2; 9 bases are shared with TRBD1. Trimming at V came to 6 bases and at J to 5 bases, leaving 1 base not matched to a gene. The CDR3 is 13 amino acids. CDR1 and CDR2 (germline): SNHLY, FYNNEI. CDR3 in amino acids: CASRQGATGELFF. Incomplete CDR3 DNA: TGTGCCAGCAGACAGGGGGCGACCGGGGAG.

Details on this clone: Coverage ceases 3 residues before the CDR3 finishes, and the germline J gene fills in the end. V and J are TRBV7-7 and TRBJ2-3; TRBD1 matches at 9 bases. The CDR3 contains 15 residues. CDR1 and CDR2 (germline): SSHAT, FNYEAQ (reference sequence). CDR3 sequence: CASSRRTGVQETQYF. The part of the CDR3 DNA that was read is TGTGCCAGCAGCCGCAGGACAGGGGTGCAAGAGACG.

Comments on this clone: The read gets to within 3 residues of the CDR3 end, and the germline J gene fills in the rest. The V gene is TRBV30, the J gene TRBJ2-5; 11 bases are shared with TRBD2. CDR1 and CDR2 (germline): GTSNPN, SVGIG (reference sequence). J gave up 4 bases and V 3 bases, and 10 bases lay outside the gene matches. The CDR3 length is 16 residues. The CDR3 loop is CAWSALSGGARETQYF. The part of the CDR3 DNA that was read is TGTGCCTGGAGCGCCCTTAGCGGGGGGGCCCGAGAGACC.

Details on this clone: The read halts 3 residues ahead of the CDR3 end, with the missing end drawn from the germline J gene. The chain combines TRBV20-1 with TRBJ2-5; 10 nucleotides line up with TRBD2. The CDR3 is made up of 14 amino acids. V dropped 1 base and J dropped 6; count of bases not matched to a gene: 5. Germline CDR1 DFQATT, CDR2 SNEGSKA (reference sequence). The CDR3 bases that were read are TGCAGTGCTAGAGTAGCGGGGGGTCGAAAGACC. Translated, it gives CSARVAGGRKT. The CDR3, in full, reads CSARVAGGRKTQYF.

About this clone: The sequence runs out 3 residues before the end of the CDR3; the remainder is reconstructed from the germline J gene. This sequence joins TRBV20-1 and TRBJ2-3, with D tentatively TRBD1 (6 bases). The CDR3 totals 14 residues. Germline V gives CDR1 DFQATT, CDR2 SNEGSKA (reference sequence). The CDR3 protein is CSASQGWYQETQYF. The sequenced CDR3 bases are TGCAGTGCTAGCCAGGGGTGGTACCAAGAGACG.